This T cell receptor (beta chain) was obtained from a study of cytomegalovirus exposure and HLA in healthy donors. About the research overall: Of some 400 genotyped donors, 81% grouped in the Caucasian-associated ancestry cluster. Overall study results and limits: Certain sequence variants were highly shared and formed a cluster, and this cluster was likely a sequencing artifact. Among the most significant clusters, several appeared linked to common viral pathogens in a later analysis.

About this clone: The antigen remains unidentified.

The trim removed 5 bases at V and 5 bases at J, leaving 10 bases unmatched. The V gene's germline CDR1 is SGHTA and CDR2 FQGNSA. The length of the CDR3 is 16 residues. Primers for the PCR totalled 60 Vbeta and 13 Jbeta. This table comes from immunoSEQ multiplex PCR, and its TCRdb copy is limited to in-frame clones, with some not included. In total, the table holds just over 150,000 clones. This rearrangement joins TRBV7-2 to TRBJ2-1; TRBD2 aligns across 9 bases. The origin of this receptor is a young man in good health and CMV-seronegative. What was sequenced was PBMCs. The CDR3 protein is CASSPAGSGRHNEQFF. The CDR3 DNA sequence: TGTGCCAGCAGCCCTGCGGGTAGCGGGAGACACAATGAGCAGTTCTTC.